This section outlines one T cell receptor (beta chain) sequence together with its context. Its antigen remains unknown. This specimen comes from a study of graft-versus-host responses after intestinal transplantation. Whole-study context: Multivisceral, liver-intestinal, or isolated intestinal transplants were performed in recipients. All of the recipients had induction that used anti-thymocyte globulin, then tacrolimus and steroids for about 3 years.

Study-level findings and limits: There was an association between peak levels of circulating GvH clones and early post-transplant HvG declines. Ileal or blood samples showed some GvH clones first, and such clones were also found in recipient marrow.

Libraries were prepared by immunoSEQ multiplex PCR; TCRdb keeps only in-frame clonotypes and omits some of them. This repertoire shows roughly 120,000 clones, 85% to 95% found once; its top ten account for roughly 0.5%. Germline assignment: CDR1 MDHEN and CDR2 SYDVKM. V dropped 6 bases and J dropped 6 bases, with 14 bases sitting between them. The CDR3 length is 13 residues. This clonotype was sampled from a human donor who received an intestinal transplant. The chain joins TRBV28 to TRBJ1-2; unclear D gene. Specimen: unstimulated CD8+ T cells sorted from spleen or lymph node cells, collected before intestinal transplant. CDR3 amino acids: CASSLSLGNGYTF. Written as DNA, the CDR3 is TGTGCCAGCAGCCTAAGCCTGGGAAATGGCTACACCTTC.